The 32 T cell receptor beta chains presented below share a single source sample, sequenced in a study of vaccination effects on CD4 cells after COVID-19. Peptide-pool stimulation followed by sequencing identified expanded antigen-specific CD4+ clonotypes in the ViraFEST assay. Investigators separated out CD4+ T cells once 10 days of culture had passed. The person was diagnosed with PCR-confirmed SARS-CoV-2 infection between March and December 2020. TCRdb's table, derived via immunoSEQ multiplex PCR, lists solely in-frame clones and lacks some. This table has about 45,000 clones, around 70% appearing once. These receptors lack a known antigen. The sample here was CD4+ T cells from PBMCs cultured with a peptide pool, taken before COVID-19 vaccination. These receptors all come from a human donor who had a prior SARS-CoV-2 infection.

The V call is TRBV19, the J call TRBJ1-6, with 8 bases that match TRBD1. The germline gives CDR1 LNHDA, CDR2 SQIVND (reference sequence). V was pared by 6 bases and J by 1 base, with 2 bases of the junction left unmatched. The CDR3 extends over 15 amino acids. In nucleotides, the CDR3 is TGTGCCAGTAGGGACAGGGCATCCTATAATTCACCCCTCCACTTT. As protein: CASRDRASYNSPLHF.

This clone is judged medium-sized (0.01 to 0.1%). The J gene is TRBJ1-2, the V gene TRBV18; a possible D gene is TRBD1 (5 bases). Germline V gene data show CDR1 as KGHSH and CDR2 as LQKENI. This CDR3 region has 14 residues. Between the trimmed V and J ends, which lost 0 bases and 8 bases, there was a span of 13 bases. The CDR3 reads CASSPPGRVGGYTF. CDR3 sequence (DNA): TGTGCCAGCTCACCACCGGGCAGGGTGGGCGGCTACACCTTC. The entire variable domain, with the rest obtained from reference TRBV18 and TRBJ1-2, is as follows: NAGVMQNPRHLVRRRGQEARLRCSPMKGHSHVYWYRQLPEEGLKFMVYLQKENIIDESGMPKERFSAEFPKEGPSILRIQQVVRGDSAAYFCASSPPGRVGGYTFGSGTRLTVV.

The genes are TRBV27 and TRBJ1-1, with TRBD1 matching 9 bases. After removal of 7 bases from V and 1 base from J, the junction contained 10 bases not matched to a gene. Germline CDR1 MNHEY, CDR2 SMNVEV (reference sequence). CDR3 length: 16 amino acids. The CDR3 nucleotides are TGTGCCAGCACTAAACCCCGGACAGGGGAGAACACTGAAGCTTTCTTT. This encodes CASTKPRTGENTEAFF.

J is TRBJ2-5 and V is TRBV5-6; weak D call: TRBD2 (5 bases). Trimming removed 2 bases at V and 1 base at J, with 9 bases between. This CDR3 region has 14 residues. CDR1 and CDR2 (germline): SGHDT, YYEEEE. CDR3 residues: CASSLEGFQETQYF. Written as DNA, the CDR3 is TGTGCCAGCAGCTTAGAGGGCTTCCAAGAGACCCAGTACTTC.

The V call is TRBV18, the J call TRBJ2-7, with no clear D. Trimming stripped 1 base from V and 0 bases from J, with 7 bases between. This CDR3 is 14 amino acids long. CDR1 and CDR2 from the germline V gene are KGHSH and LQKENI. The CDR3 DNA reads as TGTGCCAGCTCACCACGGGTTAACTCCTACGAGCAGTACTTC. Its translation is CASSPRVNSYEQYF.

Turning to this clone: A read error may account for a junction end that differs from germline. This chain links TRBV7-7 with TRBJ2-7; D may be TRBD2 (5 bases). Germline V gene lookup returns CDR1 SSHAT and CDR2 FNYEAQ (reference sequence). The CDR3 covers 15 residues. CDR3 in DNA: TGTGCTAGCAGCTTAGATGTGGGGAGCTCCTACGAGCAGTACTTC. Its translation is CASSLDVGSSYEQYF.

The chain couples TRBV6-6 to TRBJ2-7; maybe TRBD2 (6 bases). From germline, CDR1 is MNHNY and CDR2 SVGAGI (reference sequence). Trimming removed 4 bases at V and 4 bases at J, with 8 bases between. The CDR3 length is 12 residues. This chain's CDR3 is CASSSGRYEQYF. The CDR3 DNA sequence: TGTGCCAGCAGTTCAGGGAGGTACGAGCAGTACTTC.

The rearrangement links TRBV5-1 to TRBJ2-1; D gene uncertain. The CDR3 contains 16 residues. Trimming took off 3 bases at V and 7 bases at J, with 20 bases between the two ends. Germline values: CDR1 SGHRS, CDR2 YFSETQ. The CDR3 sequence: CASSSDPRAGRNEQFF. The CDR3 region has the DNA TGCGCCAGCAGCTCGGACCCTCGGGCTGGACGGAATGAGCAGTTCTTC.

This chain joins TRBV19 and TRBJ2-1; 8 bases fit TRBD2. CDR1 is LNHDA and CDR2 is SQIVND in the germline V gene (reference sequence). V lost 1 base and J lost 9; bases outside the gene matches: 5. This CDR3 is built from 14 residues. CDR3 sequence reads: CASSIAGGAVEQFF. DNA of the CDR3: TGTGCCAGTAGTATAGCCGGGGGGGCGGTTGAGCAGTTCTTC. The whole variable domain, filled in from reference TRBV19 and TRBJ2-1, reads DGGITQSPKYLFRKEGQNVTLSCEQNLNHDAMYWYRQDPGQGLRLIYYSQIVNDFQKGDIAEGYSVSREKKESFPLTVTSAQKNPTAFYLCASSIAGGAVEQFFGPGTRLTVL.

V and J are TRBV7-2 and TRBJ2-1; the match to TRBD2 covers 10 bases. The length of the CDR3 is 17 residues. Germline V lookup: CDR1 SGHTA, CDR2 FQGNSA. The junction had 4 bases not matched to a gene; V was cut back by 2 bases and J by 0 bases. In nucleotides, the CDR3 is TGTGCCAGCAGCTTAATCTCTAGCGGGAGCTCCTACAATGAGCAGTTCTTC. Its translation: CASSLISSGSSYNEQFF.

The chain employs TRBV4-3 and TRBJ1-1, with 9 bases lining up with TRBD1. Per the germline V gene, CDR1 is LGHNA and CDR2 is YSLEER. J lost 3 bases, V lost 6 bases, and 11 bases had no gene match. The CDR3 has 16 residues. CDR3 nucleotides: TGCGCCAGCAGGGAAAGAGACAGGGGGAGGGACACTGAAGCTTTCTTT. Translation: CASRERDRGRDTEAFF.

This clone has a single count. The rearrangement uses TRBV5-6 and TRBJ2-5, with D hard to call. Trimming pared 0 bases from V and 4 bases from J, leaving 10 bases between. The germline gives CDR1 SGHDT, CDR2 YYEEEE. The CDR3 covers 14 residues. CDR3 sequence (DNA): TGTGCCAGCAGCTTGGGAATTACTATAGAGACCCAGTACTTC. Its translation: CASSLGITIETQYF.

The CDR3 sequence: CASSLGSSGTYEQYF. CDR3 in DNA: TGTGCCAGCAGCTTAGGGAGTAGCGGCACCTACGAGCAGTACTTC. The chain couples TRBV7-8 to TRBJ2-7; D may be TRBD2 (6 bases). Germline V gene sequence: CDR1 SGHVS, CDR2 FQNEAQ. This CDR3 region has 15 residues. V lost 1 base and J lost 2, with 12 bases in between.

The chain links TRBV6-5 to TRBJ2-7; D is ambiguous. This CDR3 is 14 amino acids long. V was trimmed by 6 bases and J by 2 bases, leaving 14 bases between them. Germline values: CDR1 MNHEY, CDR2 SVGAGI. The CDR3 DNA reads TGTGCCAGCAGCGGAACCCTAGTTACCTACGAGCAGTACTTC. This gives the protein CASSGTLVTYEQYF.

The chain recombines TRBV19 with TRBJ2-1; either TRBD1 or TRBD2 may fit D (5 bases each). Germline values: CDR1 LNHDA, CDR2 SQIVND (reference sequence). Trimming removed 5 bases from V and 1 base from J, with 12 bases in between. The CDR3 is made up of 15 amino acids. Here the CDR3 reads CASSVGTLSYNEQFF. CDR3 bases: TGTGCCAGTAGTGTCGGGACCTTATCCTACAATGAGCAGTTCTTC.

Concerning this clone itself: Within the sample, other DNA sequences also encode this same CDR3. V and J are TRBV7-2 and TRBJ1-2; possible D gene TRBD1, 5 bases. V lost 6 bases, J lost 4 bases, and 12 bases lay in between. This CDR3 comprises 13 residues. Germline CDR1 and CDR2: SGHTA and FQGNSA. The CDR3 reads CASSLGAVYGYTF. The DNA of the CDR3 is TGTGCCAGCAGTCTTGGGGCAGTCTATGGCTACACCTTC.

The V gene is TRBV7-3, the J gene TRBJ2-3; no firm D call. V was clipped by 2 bases and J by 3 bases, with 6 bases between them. Looked up from germline, CDR1 is SGHTA and CDR2 is FQGTGA. This CDR3 has 13 residues. The CDR3 loop reads CASSLLLTDTQYF. The CDR3, as DNA: TGTGCCAGCAGCTTATTGTTGACAGATACGCAGTATTTT. Filled out from reference TRBV7-3 and TRBJ2-3, the complete variable domain reads GAGVSQTPSNKVTEKGKYVELRCDPISGHTALYWYRQSLGQGPEFLIYFQGTGAADDSGLPNDRFFAVRPEGSVSTLKIQRTERGDSAVYLCASSLLLTDTQYFGPGTRLTVL.

There are a few counts of this clone. This chain uses TRBV2 with TRBJ2-1; 12 bases match TRBD2. The length of the CDR3 is 20 residues. Germline assignment: CDR1 SNHLY and CDR2 FYNNEI. V trimming: 3 bases; J trimming: 10 bases; junction bases outside the gene matches: 22. The CDR3 is CASSDLLETSGRLGPGEQFF. The CDR3 nucleotides are TGTGCCAGCAGTGATCTTCTCGAGACTAGCGGGAGATTAGGCCCGGGCGAGCAGTTCTTC.

V is TRBV6-6 and J is TRBJ2-3; 9 bases are shared with TRBD1. Germline-derived CDR1 and CDR2 are MNHNY and SVGAGI (reference sequence). The CDR3 totals 14 residues. Losses at the gene ends were 5 bases for V and 1 base for J; bases not matched to a gene: 1. The CDR3 spells CASSRDRGTDTQYF. Here the CDR3 DNA reads TGTGCCAGCAGTAGGGACAGGGGCACAGATACGCAGTATTTT.

The rearrangement uses TRBV11-1 and TRBJ2-2; the D gene could be TRBD1 or TRBD2 (5 bases each). The CDR3 spans 13 residues. V lost 8 bases to trimming and J lost 0 bases, with 7 bases between them. Germline lookup yields CDR1 SGHAT and CDR2 FQDESV (reference sequence). CDR3 sequence reads: CASRGANTGELFF. The CDR3 nucleotides are TGTGCCAGCCGAGGGGCGAACACCGGGGAGCTGTTTTTT.

The chain uses TRBV20-1 and TRBJ2-1, with a possible D match to TRBD1 (6 bases). The CDR3 runs to 14 residues. CDR1 and CDR2 (germline): DFQATT, SNEGSKA (reference sequence). Trimming removed 3 bases at V and 2 bases at J, with 11 bases between. The CDR3 DNA follows: TGCAGTGCTAGTCAAGGACAGACCTACAATGAGCAGTTCTTC. Protein sequence: CSASQGQTYNEQFF.

The CDR3 here is CASSLGTAARNTIYF. DNA of the CDR3: TGTGCCAGCAGCCTAGGGACAGCCGCGAGAAACACCATATATTTT. The rearrangement uses TRBV5-6 and TRBJ1-3; 7 bases map to TRBD1. Losses at the gene ends were 4 bases for V and 5 bases for J; bases not matched to a gene: 9. From germline, CDR1 is SGHDT and CDR2 YYEEEE. The CDR3 length is 15 residues.

The chain recombines TRBV4-3 with TRBJ2-3; TRBD1 matches 7 bases. There are 12 residues in the CDR3. CDR1 LGHNA and CDR2 YSLEER come from the germline V gene. J lost 9 bases, V lost 6 bases, and 6 bases had no gene match. The CDR3 region has the DNA TGCGCCAGCAGTCAACAGGGGAGAACGCAGTATTTT. Its protein product is CASSQQGRTQYF.

The chain links TRBV18 to TRBJ2-7; D is uncertain. V was cut by 3 bases and J by 7 bases, with 10 bases left in between. This CDR3 region has 12 residues. Germline CDR1 and CDR2: KGHSH and LQKENI. CDR3 coding DNA: TGTGCCAGCTCACCTCCGTTGTCTGAGCAGTACTTC. Protein product: CASSPPLSEQYF.

This clone was seen only a few times. V and J are TRBV5-4 and TRBJ2-3; D is uncertain. Trimming took 0 bases from V and 2 from J, leaving 7 bases between them. Germline CDR1 reads SGHNT; CDR2 reads YYREEE (reference sequence). The CDR3 is 14 amino acids. The CDR3 spells CASSLGGNTDTQYF. The CDR3 nucleotides are TGTGCCAGCAGCTTGGGGGGAAACACAGATACGCAGTATTTT.

The chain employs TRBV5-1 and TRBJ2-7; D is unresolved. CDR1 SGHRS and CDR2 YFSETQ come from the germline V gene. This CDR3 has 16 amino acids. The V end lost 0 bases, the J end lost 0 bases, and 13 bases lay between the germline ends. The CDR3 DNA reads as TGCGCCAGCAGCTTGGTCGTGCAGGCCAACTCCTACGAGCAGTACTTC. Its translation is CASSLVVQANSYEQYF.

V usage is TRBV5-1 and J usage is TRBJ1-6; D is perhaps TRBD1 (5 bases). Germline V gene data show CDR1 as SGHRS and CDR2 as YFSETQ. This CDR3 contains 15 residues. The V gene lost 4 bases and the J gene lost 8 bases, with 16 bases spanning the gap. The CDR3 region is CASSPGGAQDSPLHF. CDR3 coding DNA: TGCGCCAGCAGCCCAGGAGGGGCACAAGATTCACCCCTCCACTTT.

The chain couples TRBV5-6 to TRBJ1-2; D possibly corresponds to TRBD1 (5 bases). With 4 bases removed from V and 4 bases from J, the gap between germline ends came to 14 bases. This CDR3 contains 14 residues. Germline CDR1 reads SGHDT; CDR2 reads YYEEEE. In DNA form, the CDR3 reads TGTGCCAGCAGCAAAGGGACCTGGGGCTATGGCTACACCTTC. It is translated as CASSKGTWGYGYTF.

The chain recombines TRBV5-6 with TRBJ2-7; tentatively, D is TRBD1 or TRBD2 (5 bases each). Germline values: CDR1 SGHDT, CDR2 YYEEEE. Between the trimmed V and J ends, which lost 3 bases and 3 bases, there was a span of 13 bases. This CDR3 is built from 14 residues. The CDR3 DNA is TGTGCCAGCAGCTCCCGGGACGCAAGCTACGAGCAGTACTTC. Protein: CASSSRDASYEQYF.

The chain employs TRBV4-3 and TRBJ2-7; 7 positions match TRBD2. Germline V gives CDR1 LGHNA, CDR2 YSLEER. V shed 1 base and J 0 bases; nucleotides not matched to a gene: 12. The CDR3 totals 18 residues. The CDR3: CASSQVNPTGGSSYEQYF. The CDR3 nucleotides are TGCGCCAGCAGCCAAGTTAATCCGACTGGCGGGAGCTCCTACGAGCAGTACTTC.

The chain combines TRBV11-2 with TRBJ1-2; TRBD1 might be the D (5 bases). This CDR3 spans 14 amino acids. CDR1 is SGHAT and CDR2 is FQNNGV in the germline V gene. The germline V and J ends were trimmed by 2 bases and 3 bases, with 10 bases remaining between them. Written as DNA, the CDR3 is TGTGCCAGCAGCTTATTTATCAGGGACTATGGCTACACCTTC. Its translation: CASSLFIRDYGYTF.

The rearrangement joins TRBV7-3 to TRBJ1-1, with TRBD1 matching 8 bases. Germline V lookup: CDR1 SGHTA, CDR2 FQGTGA. With V trimmed by 1 base and J by 6 bases, 7 bases remained unmatched. This CDR3 comprises 15 residues. In nucleotides, the CDR3 is TGTGCCAGCAGCTTAAATCCAGGGGGCATATCTGAAGCTTTCTTT. This sequence encodes CASSLNPGGISEAFF.